This TCR beta chain emerged from a study of blood T cell repertoires in COVID-19. Study information: Both acute and convalescent COVID-19 samples were obtained from the United States, Italy and Spain.

Trimming stripped 2 bases from V and 4 bases from J, with 8 bases between. Germline V gives CDR1 MNHEY, CDR2 SVGAGI. CDR3 size: 13 residues. Some clones are missing from TCRdb's copy, which holds only in-frame ones; the method was immunoSEQ multiplex PCR. The sample carries 100,000 to 150,000 clones, 78% recorded once. V and J are TRBV6-5 and TRBJ1-2, with D unclear. Sequencing input: peripheral blood. The clonotype comes from a man aged 70-80 years with acute or convalescent COVID-19. The CDR3 DNA sequence: TGTGCCAGCAGTTACGCACGACTCTATGGCTACACCTTC. Its protein is CASSYARLYGYTF.